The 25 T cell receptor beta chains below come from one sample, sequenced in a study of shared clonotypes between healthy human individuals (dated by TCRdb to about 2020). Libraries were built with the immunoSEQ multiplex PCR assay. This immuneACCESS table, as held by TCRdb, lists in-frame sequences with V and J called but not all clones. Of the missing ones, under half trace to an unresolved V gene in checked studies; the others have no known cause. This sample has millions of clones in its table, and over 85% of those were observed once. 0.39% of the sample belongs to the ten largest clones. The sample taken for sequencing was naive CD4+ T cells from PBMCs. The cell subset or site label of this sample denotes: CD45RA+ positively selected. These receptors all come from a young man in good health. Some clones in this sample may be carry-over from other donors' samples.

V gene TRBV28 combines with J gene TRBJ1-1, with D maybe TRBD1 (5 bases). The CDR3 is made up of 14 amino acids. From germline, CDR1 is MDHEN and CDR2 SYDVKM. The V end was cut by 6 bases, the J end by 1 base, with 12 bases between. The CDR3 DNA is TGTGCCAGCAGCTGGGGACGTACGAACACTGAAGCTTTCTTT. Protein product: CASSWGRTNTEAFF.

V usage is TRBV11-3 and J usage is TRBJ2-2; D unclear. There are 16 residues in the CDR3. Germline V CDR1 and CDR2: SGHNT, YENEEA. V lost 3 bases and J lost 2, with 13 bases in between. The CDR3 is CASSFRPGPNTGELFF. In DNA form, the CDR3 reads TGTGCCAGCAGCTTTCGCCCCGGCCCCAACACCGGGGAGCTGTTTTTT. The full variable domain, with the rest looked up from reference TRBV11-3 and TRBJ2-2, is EAGVVQSPRYKIIEKKQPVAFWCNPISGHNTLYWYLQNLGQGPELLIRYENEEAVDDSQLPKDRFSAERLKGVDSTLKIQPAELGDSAVYLCASSFRPGPNTGELFFGEGSRLTVL.

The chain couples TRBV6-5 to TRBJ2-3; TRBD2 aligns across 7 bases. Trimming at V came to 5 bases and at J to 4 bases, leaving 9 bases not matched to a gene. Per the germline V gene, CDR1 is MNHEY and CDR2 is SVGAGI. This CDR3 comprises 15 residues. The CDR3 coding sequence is TGTGCCAGCAGTAACGGACTAGGCTCGGCAGATACGCAGTATTTT. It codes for CASSNGLGSADTQYF.

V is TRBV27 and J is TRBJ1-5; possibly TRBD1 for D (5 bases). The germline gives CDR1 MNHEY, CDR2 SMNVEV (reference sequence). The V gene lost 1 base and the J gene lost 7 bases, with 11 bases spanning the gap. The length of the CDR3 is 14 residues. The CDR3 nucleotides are TGTGCCAGCAGTTTATGGGGGGGGAGACAGCCCCAGCATTTT. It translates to CASSLWGGRQPQHF.

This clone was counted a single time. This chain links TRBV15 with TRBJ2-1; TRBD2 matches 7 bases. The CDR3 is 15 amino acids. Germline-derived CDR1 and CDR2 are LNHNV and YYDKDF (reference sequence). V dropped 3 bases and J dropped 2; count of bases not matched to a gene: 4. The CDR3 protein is CATSRPRETYNEQFF. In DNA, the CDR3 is TGTGCCACCAGCAGGCCGCGGGAGACCTACAATGAGCAGTTCTTC.

The CDR3 spells CASKERELVKNEQFF. The CDR3 DNA follows: TGTGCCAGCAAGGAGCGGGAGCTGGTCAAGAATGAGCAGTTCTTC. The rearrangement uses TRBV2 and TRBJ2-1; 8 positions match TRBD2. The CDR3 loop spans 15 amino acids. Germline trimming cut 7 bases from V and 7 bases from J; bases unmatched to any gene: 12. Germline CDR1 is SNHLY and CDR2 is FYNNEI.

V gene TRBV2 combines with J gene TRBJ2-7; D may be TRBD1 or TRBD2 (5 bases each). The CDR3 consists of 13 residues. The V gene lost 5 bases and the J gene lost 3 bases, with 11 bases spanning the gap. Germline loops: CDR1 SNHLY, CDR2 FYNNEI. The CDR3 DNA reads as TGTGCCAGCAGTTGGGACCTCGGCTACGAGCAGTACTTC. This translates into CASSWDLGYEQYF.

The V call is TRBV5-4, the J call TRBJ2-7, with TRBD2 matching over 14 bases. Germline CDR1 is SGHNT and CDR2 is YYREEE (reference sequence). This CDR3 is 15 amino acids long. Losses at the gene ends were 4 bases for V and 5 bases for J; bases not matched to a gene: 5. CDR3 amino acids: CASSPGTSGSHEQYF. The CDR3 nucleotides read TGTGCCAGCAGCCCCGGGACTAGCGGGAGCCACGAGCAGTACTTC. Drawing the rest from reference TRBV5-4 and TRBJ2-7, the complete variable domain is ETGVTQSPTHLIKTRGQQVTLRCSSQSGHNTVSWYQQALGQGPQFIFQYYREEENGRGNFPPRFSGLQFPNYSSELNVNALELDDSALYLCASSPGTSGSHEQYFGPGTRLTVT.

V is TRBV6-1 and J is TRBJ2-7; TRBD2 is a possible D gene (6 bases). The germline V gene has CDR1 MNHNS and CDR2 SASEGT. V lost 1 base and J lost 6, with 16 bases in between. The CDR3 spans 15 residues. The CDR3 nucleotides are TGTGCCAGCAGTGAAGGGAGGGCGAGCTCGGGCGAGCAGTACTTC. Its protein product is CASSEGRASSGEQYF.

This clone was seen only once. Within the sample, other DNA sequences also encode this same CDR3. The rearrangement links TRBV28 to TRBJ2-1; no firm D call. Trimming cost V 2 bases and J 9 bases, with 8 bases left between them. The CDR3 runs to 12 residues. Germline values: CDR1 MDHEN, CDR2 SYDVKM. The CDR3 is CASSLREVEQFF. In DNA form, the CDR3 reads TGTGCCAGCAGTTTACGAGAGGTTGAGCAGTTCTTC.

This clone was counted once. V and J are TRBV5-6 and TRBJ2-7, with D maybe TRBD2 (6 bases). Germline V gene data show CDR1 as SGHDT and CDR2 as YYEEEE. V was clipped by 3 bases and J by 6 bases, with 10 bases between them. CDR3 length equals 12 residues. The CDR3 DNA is TGTGCCAGCAGCTCGGGGGATTGCGAGCAGTACTTC. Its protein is CASSSGDCEQYF.

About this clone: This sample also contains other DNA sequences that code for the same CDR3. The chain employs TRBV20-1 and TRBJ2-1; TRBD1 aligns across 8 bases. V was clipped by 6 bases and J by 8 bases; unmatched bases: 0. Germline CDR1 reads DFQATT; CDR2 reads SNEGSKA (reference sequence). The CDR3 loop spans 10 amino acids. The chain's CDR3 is CSATGDEQFF. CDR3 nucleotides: TGCAGTGCGACAGGGGATGAGCAGTTCTTC.

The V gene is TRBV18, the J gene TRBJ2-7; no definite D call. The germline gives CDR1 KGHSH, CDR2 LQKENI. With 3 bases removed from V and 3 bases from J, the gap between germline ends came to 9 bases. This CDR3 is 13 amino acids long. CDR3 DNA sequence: TGTGCCAGCTCACCGCGACAACTCTACGAGCAGTACTTC. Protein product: CASSPRQLYEQYF.

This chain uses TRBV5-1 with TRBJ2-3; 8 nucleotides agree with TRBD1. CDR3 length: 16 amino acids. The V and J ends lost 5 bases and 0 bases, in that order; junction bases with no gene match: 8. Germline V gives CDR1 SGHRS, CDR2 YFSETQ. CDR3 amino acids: CASRKTGGVSTDTQYF. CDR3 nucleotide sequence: TGCGCCAGCAGGAAAACAGGGGGTGTAAGCACAGATACGCAGTATTTT.

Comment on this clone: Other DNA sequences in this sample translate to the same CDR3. The DNA for the CDR3 is TGTGCCAGCAGTGAGACAGTGAGCACAGATACGCAGTATTTT. Translating it yields CASSETVSTDTQYF. V is TRBV2 and J is TRBJ2-3; tentatively, D is TRBD1 (5 bases). Germline CDR1 reads SNHLY; CDR2 reads FYNNEI. V was trimmed by 3 bases and J by 0 bases, leaving 7 bases between them. The CDR3 spans 14 residues.

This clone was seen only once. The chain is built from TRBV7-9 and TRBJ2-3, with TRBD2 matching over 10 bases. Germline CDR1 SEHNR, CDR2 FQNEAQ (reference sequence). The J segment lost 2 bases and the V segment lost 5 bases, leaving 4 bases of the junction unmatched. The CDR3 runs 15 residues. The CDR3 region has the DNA TGTGCCAGCAGCCCCGGGACTAGCGCCACAGATACGCAGTATTTT. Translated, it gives CASSPGTSATDTQYF.

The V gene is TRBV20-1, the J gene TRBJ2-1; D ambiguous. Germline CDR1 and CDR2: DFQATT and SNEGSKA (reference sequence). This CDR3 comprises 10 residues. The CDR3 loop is CSIIDNEQFF. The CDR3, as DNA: TGCAGCATTATTGACAATGAGCAGTTCTTC.

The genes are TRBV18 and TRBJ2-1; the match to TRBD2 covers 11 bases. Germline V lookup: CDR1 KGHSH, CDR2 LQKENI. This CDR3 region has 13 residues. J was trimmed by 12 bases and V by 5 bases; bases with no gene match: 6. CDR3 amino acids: CASSGGLAEAQFF. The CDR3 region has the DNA TGTGCCAGCTCAGGGGGACTAGCGGAAGCGCAGTTCTTC.

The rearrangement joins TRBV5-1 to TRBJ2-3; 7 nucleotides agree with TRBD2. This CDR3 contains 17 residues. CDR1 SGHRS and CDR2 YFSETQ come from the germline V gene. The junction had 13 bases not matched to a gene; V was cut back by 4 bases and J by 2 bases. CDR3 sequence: CASSRSPASGNTDTQYF. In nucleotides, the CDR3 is TGCGCCAGCAGCCGATCTCCAGCTAGCGGAAACACAGATACGCAGTATTTT.

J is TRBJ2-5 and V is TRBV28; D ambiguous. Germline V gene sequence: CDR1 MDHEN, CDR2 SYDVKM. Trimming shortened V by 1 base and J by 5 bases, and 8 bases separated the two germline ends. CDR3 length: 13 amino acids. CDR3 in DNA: TGTGCCAGCAGTTTATACGGCTTGGAGACCCAGTACTTC. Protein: CASSLYGLETQYF.

The DNA of the CDR3 is TGTGCCTGGAGCAGTGAAAAACTGTTTTTT. This sequence encodes CAWSSEKLFF. The rearrangement joins TRBV30 to TRBJ1-4; D ambiguous. V was cut by 3 bases and J by 7 bases, with 3 bases left in between. This CDR3 comprises 10 residues. CDR1 is GTSNPN, CDR2 SVGIG, per germline (reference sequence).

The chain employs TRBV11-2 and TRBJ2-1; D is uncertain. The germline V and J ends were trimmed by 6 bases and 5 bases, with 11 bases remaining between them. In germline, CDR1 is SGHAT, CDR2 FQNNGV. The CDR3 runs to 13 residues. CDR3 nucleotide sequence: TGTGCCAGCAGACCTGGACGGCACAATGAGCAGTTCTTC. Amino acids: CASRPGRHNEQFF.

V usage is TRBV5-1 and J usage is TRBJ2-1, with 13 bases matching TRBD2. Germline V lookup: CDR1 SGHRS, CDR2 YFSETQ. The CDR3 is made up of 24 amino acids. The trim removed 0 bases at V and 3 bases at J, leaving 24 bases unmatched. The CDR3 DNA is TGCGCCAGCAGCTTGGTGGGACAGAGCAAACTAGCGGGAGGGCTGGTGAGGCTCTACAATGAGCAGTTCTTC. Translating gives CASSLVGQSKLAGGLVRLYNEQFF. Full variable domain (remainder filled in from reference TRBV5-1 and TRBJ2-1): KAGVTQTPRYLIKTRGQQVTLSCSPISGHRSVSWYQQTPGQGLQFLFEYFSETQRNKGNFPGRFSGRQFSNSRSEMNVSTLELGDSALYLCASSLVGQSKLAGGLVRLYNEQFFGPGTRLTVL.

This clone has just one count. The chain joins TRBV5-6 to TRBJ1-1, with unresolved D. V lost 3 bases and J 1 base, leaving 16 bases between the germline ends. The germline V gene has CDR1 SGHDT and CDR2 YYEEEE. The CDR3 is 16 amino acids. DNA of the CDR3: TGTGCCAGCAGCTGGGTGGACCGTCCAGGGAACACTGAAGCTTTCTTT. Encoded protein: CASSWVDRPGNTEAFF.

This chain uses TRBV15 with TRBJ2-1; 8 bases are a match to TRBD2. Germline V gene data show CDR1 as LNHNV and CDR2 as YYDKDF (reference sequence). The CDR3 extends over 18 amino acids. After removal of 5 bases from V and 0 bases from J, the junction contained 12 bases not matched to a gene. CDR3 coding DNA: TGTGCCACCAGCCCTCGCCCCCCAGCGGGAGACTCCTACAATGAGCAGTTCTTC. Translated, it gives CATSPRPPAGDSYNEQFF.